One sample yielded the 18 T cell receptor beta chains listed below, sequenced in a study of blood T cell repertoires in COVID-19. Sequencing used immunoSEQ multiplex PCR; TCRdb keeps in-frame clones, though not all of them. The repertoire holds fewer than 250,000 clones, with roughly 90% as singletons. Sequencing was done on a sample of peripheral blood. These receptors were collected from a man between 65 and 85 years old with acute or convalescent COVID-19.

The V and J genes are TRBV5-1 and TRBJ2-2, with a weak D call TRBD1 (5 bases). Germline V gene data show CDR1 as SGHRS and CDR2 as YFSETQ. The V end was cut by 4 bases, the J end by 7 bases, with 17 bases between. CDR3 length: 15 amino acids. This CDR3 is CASSPLGPSVGELFF. The CDR3 region has the DNA TGCGCCAGCAGCCCATTGGGGCCCTCGGTCGGGGAGCTGTTTTTT. Together with reference TRBV5-1 and TRBJ2-2, the CDR3 gives the full variable domain: KAGVTQTPRYLIKTRGQQVTLSCSPISGHRSVSWYQQTPGQGLQFLFEYFSETQRNKGNFPGRFSGRQFSNSRSEMNVSTLELGDSALYLCASSPLGPSVGELFFGEGSRLTVL.

The chain employs TRBV30 and TRBJ2-7; TRBD1 might be the D (6 bases). Germline V lookup: CDR1 GTSNPN, CDR2 SVGIG (reference sequence). V lost 0 bases, J lost 0 bases, and 15 bases lay in between. The CDR3 has 16 amino acids. CDR3 nucleotides: TGTGCCTGGAGTGTACAGGGAAGTGGGAACTCCTACGAGCAGTACTTC. Residues: CAWSVQGSGNSYEQYF.

The CDR3 region has the DNA TGTGCCAGCAGCCGGACTAGCGGAGCCCTCTCCTACGAGCAGTACTTC. This translates into CASSRTSGALSYEQYF. This rearrangement joins TRBV6-2 or TRBV6-3 to TRBJ2-7; 10 bases line up with TRBD2. Per germline, CDR1 MNHEY and CDR2 SVGEGT. Losses at the gene ends were 6 bases for V and 0 bases for J; bases not matched to a gene: 8. The CDR3 has 16 amino acids.

V is TRBV7-8 and J is TRBJ2-5, with 7 positions matching TRBD1. CDR3 size: 14 residues. V was pared by 5 bases and J by 5 bases, with 8 bases of the junction left unmatched. Germline V CDR1 and CDR2: SGHVS, FQNEAQ. CDR3 DNA: TGTGCCAGCAGCCTATCGGGACAGAAGGAGACCCAGTACTTC. Encoded protein: CASSLSGQKETQYF.

This sequence joins TRBV5-1 and TRBJ2-7; 7 bases fit TRBD1. Germline V CDR1 and CDR2: SGHRS, YFSETQ. The ends lost 0 bases at V and 3 bases at J; junction bases unmatched: 6. This CDR3 has 15 amino acids. The CDR3 sequence: CASSLGQGPYYEQYF. The CDR3 bases are TGCGCCAGCAGCTTGGGACAGGGACCCTACTACGAGCAGTACTTC. Using reference TRBV5-1 and TRBJ2-7 for the parts outside the CDR3, the full variable domain is KAGVTQTPRYLIKTRGQQVTLSCSPISGHRSVSWYQQTPGQGLQFLFEYFSETQRNKGNFPGRFSGRQFSNSRSEMNVSTLELGDSALYLCASSLGQGPYYEQYFGPGTRLTVT.

The gene calls are TRBV5-5 and TRBJ1-2; D not resolved. The CDR3 runs 12 residues. V was pared by 0 bases and J by 8 bases, with 8 bases between. CDR1 and CDR2 from the germline V gene are SGHKS and YYEKEE (reference sequence). The CDR3 loop is CASSLEGGGYTF. The CDR3 DNA reads TGTGCCAGCAGCTTGGAGGGAGGAGGCTACACCTTC.

The V call is TRBV29-1, the J call TRBJ2-5; tentative D call: TRBD1 (5 bases). The CDR3 runs to 12 residues. The germline V gene has CDR1 SQVTM and CDR2 ANQGSEA. The V and J ends lost 4 bases and 7 bases respectively, with 13 bases between them. The CDR3 bases are TGCAGCGTTGTTGGGGCCCGAGCGACCCAGTACTTC. This gives the protein CSVVGARATQYF.

The chain employs TRBV7-6 and TRBJ1-4, with 11 bases identical to TRBD1. The V gene end was trimmed by 4 bases and the J gene end by 0 bases; junction bases not matched to a gene: 7. The CDR3 contains 18 residues. The germline V gene encodes CDR1 SGHVS and CDR2 FNYEAQ. CDR3 nucleotide sequence: TGTGCCAGCAGCTCCGGGACAGGGGGGTTTGCAACTAATGAAAAACTGTTTTTT. Amino acid sequence: CASSSGTGGFATNEKLFF.

This clone has just one count. V and J are TRBV6-5 and TRBJ1-1; perhaps TRBD1 as D (6 bases). Germline lookup yields CDR1 MNHEY and CDR2 SVGAGI. The CDR3 sequence is 13 residues long. The V and J ends lost 6 bases and 2 bases respectively, with 10 bases between them. The CDR3 DNA reads TGTGCCAGCAGCAAACAGGGTAACACTGAAGCTTTCTTT. It encodes CASSKQGNTEAFF.

J is TRBJ2-3 and V is TRBV6-5, with D hard to call. CDR1 MNHEY and CDR2 SVGAGI come from the germline V gene. CDR3 length equals 15 residues. Trimming took off 0 bases at V and 8 bases at J, with 15 bases between the two ends. This chain's CDR3 is CASSYSKLKTRTQYF. As DNA, the CDR3 is TGTGCCAGCAGTTACTCGAAACTTAAAACTCGTACGCAGTATTTT.

The chain recombines TRBV7-9 with TRBJ1-4; no clear D gene. Trimming pared 1 base from V and 5 bases from J, leaving 8 bases between. In germline, CDR1 is SEHNR, CDR2 FQNEAQ (reference sequence). The CDR3 totals 14 residues. The CDR3 loop is CASSLGGLNEKLFF. Here the CDR3 DNA reads TGTGCCAGCAGCTTAGGTGGACTGAATGAAAAACTGTTTTTT.

The rearrangement joins TRBV5-1 to TRBJ2-4; tentatively, D is TRBD2 (7 bases). The CDR3 has 17 amino acids. V shed 1 base and J shed 0 bases, with 14 bases lying between them. The germline gives CDR1 SGHRS, CDR2 YFSETQ. As DNA, the CDR3 is TGCGCCAGCAGCTTGTCGGGGGGCCGACTAGCCAAAAACATTCAGTACTTC. Protein product: CASSLSGGRLAKNIQYF.

The chain links TRBV6-1 to TRBJ2-7; 9 nucleotides agree with TRBD2. Germline V gene data show CDR1 as MNHNS and CDR2 as SASEGT. The CDR3 is 15 amino acids. V dropped 5 bases and J dropped 2; count of bases not matched to a gene: 7. The CDR3 reads CASSQTGTSPYEQYF. The CDR3 bases are TGTGCCAGCAGTCAAACCGGGACTAGCCCCTACGAGCAGTACTTC.

As regards this clone: Relative to the germline gene, one junction end is altered; a read error may explain this. This rearrangement joins TRBV2 to TRBJ1-4; TRBD1 matches 7 bases. Germline V gives CDR1 SNHLY, CDR2 FYNNEI. This CDR3 has 14 residues. The CDR3 region has the DNA TGTGCCAGCATTGTGGACAGGACTTCTCCTCGTCGGCATTTT. Its protein product is CASIVDRTSPRRHF.

This chain links TRBV19 with TRBJ2-2, with D tentatively TRBD1 (5 bases). The CDR3 extends over 13 amino acids. Germline values: CDR1 LNHDA, CDR2 SQIVND (reference sequence). The V and J ends lost 3 bases and 4 bases respectively, with 6 bases between them. This CDR3 is CASSMQGTGELFF. CDR3 DNA: TGTGCCAGTAGTATGCAGGGCACCGGGGAGCTGTTTTTT.

V usage is TRBV6-5 and J usage is TRBJ1-2; 8 bases match TRBD1. The CDR3 runs to 12 residues. Looked up from germline, CDR1 is MNHEY and CDR2 is SVGAGI. With V trimmed by 6 bases and J by 8 bases, 5 bases remained unmatched. CDR3 sequence reads: CASRRTGTGYTF. The CDR3 DNA reads as TGTGCCAGCAGGCGGACAGGGACCGGCTACACCTTC.

This sequence joins TRBV7-2 and TRBJ2-7; possible D gene TRBD2, 6 bases. The CDR3 totals 16 residues. CDR1 is SGHTA, CDR2 FQGNSA, per germline. The V end was cut by 5 bases, the J end by 4 bases, with 21 bases between. In DNA form, the CDR3 reads TGTGCCAGCAGCGACCCTCCGGGACTGCCGAAATACGAGCAGTACTTC. Translating it yields CASSDPPGLPKYEQYF. Based on the CDR3 plus reference TRBV7-2 and TRBJ2-7, the full variable domain is GAGVSQSPSNKVTEKGKDVELRCDPISGHTALYWYRQSLGQGLEFLIYFQGNSAPDKSGLPSDRFSAERTGGSVSTLTIQRTQQEDSAVYLCASSDPPGLPKYEQYFGPGTRLTVT.

The V and J genes are TRBV5-1 and TRBJ1-1, with 7 bases identical to TRBD1. J was trimmed by 0 bases and V by 0 bases; bases with no gene match: 2. CDR1 and CDR2 (germline): SGHRS, YFSETQ. The length of the CDR3 is 15 residues. For the CDR3, the DNA is TGCGCCAGCAGCTTGGGGGGACAGTTGAACACTGAAGCTTTCTTT. It specifies CASSLGGQLNTEAFF.